This TCR beta chain was captured in a study of control samples from healthy donors and cancer patients. Trimming stripped 6 bases from V and 5 bases from J, with 12 bases between. Germline lookup yields CDR1 MNHEY and CDR2 SVGEGT. The CDR3 length is 13 residues. The protocol was immunoSEQ multiplex PCR, while the TCRdb copy is restricted to in-frame clones and leaves out a portion. This sample carries around 55,000 clones, roughly 90% of them seen once, and the ten largest clones take more than 3.5%. V usage is TRBV6-2 or TRBV6-3 and J usage is TRBJ2-3, with D possibly being TRBD2 (5 bases). What was sequenced was blood. The sequence was collected from a man aged 45-65 years in good health. CDR3 loop: CASSNLGRDTQYF. CDR3 nucleotide sequence: TGTGCCAGCAGCAACCTAGGGAGAGATACGCAGTATTTT.